This T cell receptor (beta chain) was identified during a study of beta chain features in type 1 diabetes. The CDR3 runs 14 residues. V shed 2 bases and J shed 0 bases, with 7 bases lying between them. Germline CDR1 reads SGHRS; CDR2 reads YFSETQ. cDNA synthesis used the whole RNA isolate, giving expressed TCRB sequences. Some clones are missing from TCRdb's copy, which holds only in-frame ones; the method was immunoSEQ multiplex PCR. This sample has 400,000 to 500,000 clones; around 13% occur once, and the top ten carry around 0.035%. CD4+ naive, central memory, regulatory and stem cell-like memory cells were sorted via CD45RO/CCR7/CD25/CD127/CD95/CD27. This clone has a handful of counts. Antigen unknown. General study results and limits: PCR might show a preference for shorter templates, equally across patients and controls.

This chain joins TRBV5-1 and TRBJ2-3; TRBD1 is a possible D gene (6 bases). This TCR came from a man aged 25 to 40 in good health. What was sequenced was naive CD4+ T cells from blood. CDR3 in amino acids: CASSFTGSTDTQYF. The CDR3 region has the DNA TGCGCCAGCAGCTTCACAGGGAGCACAGATACGCAGTATTTT. Complete variable domain (other parts from reference TRBV5-1 and TRBJ2-3): KAGVTQTPRYLIKTRGQQVTLSCSPISGHRSVSWYQQTPGQGLQFLFEYFSETQRNKGNFPGRFSGRQFSNSRSEMNVSTLELGDSALYLCASSFTGSTDTQYFGPGTRLTVL.